This TCR beta chain was identified in a study of Ad26.COV2.S vaccination and SARS-CoV-2 variants. The overall study: Into the muscle, Ad26.COV2.S was dosed once or twice, 56 days apart.

Study-wide results and caveats: Recipients given vaccine exceeded placebo recipients in spike-specific TCR breadth. Substantial breadth in spike-specific CD8+ and CD4+ T cell responses was reportedly seen after vaccination.

The protocol was immunoSEQ multiplex PCR, while the TCRdb copy is restricted to in-frame clones and leaves out a portion. Of about 350,000 clones in the sample, roughly nine tenths were seen once. As for this clone: The antigen remains undetermined.

Per germline, CDR1 MNHEY and CDR2 SMNVEV (reference sequence). The CDR3 runs 16 residues. The V and J ends lost 5 bases and 3 bases respectively, with 18 bases between them. Treatment noted: some 19 received Ad26.COV2.S at low or high dose, single or two shots; 5 received placebo; per-sample allocation not given. The samples were gathered on day 63 after the first injection of vaccine or placebo. Vaccination employed an Ad26 vector expressing the Wuhan-strain SARS-CoV-2 spike. The sequence was obtained from a person aged 18-60 years who received the Ad26.COV2.S COVID-19 vaccine or a placebo. This sequence joins TRBV27 and TRBJ2-3; maybe TRBD1 (6 bases). The source material was peripheral blood, sampled in a trial of Ad26.COV2.S vaccine versus placebo. The CDR3 loop is CASSPYHRGGTDTQYF. The CDR3 nucleotides read TGTGCCAGCAGTCCCTACCACAGAGGGGGAACAGATACGCAGTATTTT.